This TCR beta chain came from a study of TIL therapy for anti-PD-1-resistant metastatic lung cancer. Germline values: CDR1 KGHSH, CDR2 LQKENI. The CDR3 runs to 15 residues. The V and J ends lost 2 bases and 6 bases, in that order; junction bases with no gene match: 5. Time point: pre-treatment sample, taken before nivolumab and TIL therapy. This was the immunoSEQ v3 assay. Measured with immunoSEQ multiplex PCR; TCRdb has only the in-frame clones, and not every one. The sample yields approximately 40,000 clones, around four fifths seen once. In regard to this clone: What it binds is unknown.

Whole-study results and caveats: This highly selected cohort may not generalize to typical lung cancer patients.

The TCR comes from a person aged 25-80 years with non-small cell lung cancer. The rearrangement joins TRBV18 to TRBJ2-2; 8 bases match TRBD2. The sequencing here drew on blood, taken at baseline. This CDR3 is CASSPERGLAGELFF. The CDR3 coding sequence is TGTGCCAGCTCACCAGAACGGGGACTAGCCGGGGAGCTGTTTTTT.